This TCR beta chain was profiled in a study of blood T cell repertoires in COVID-19. As for the study in general: Whether acute or convalescent, the COVID-19 samples came from the United States, Italy and Spain. PBMCs, B-cell-depleted T cells, or T cells were the source of the cDNA or gDNA that made up the material.

Per the original methods: Amplifying reference gene primers gave estimates of nucleated cell counts. Clones were sequenced by immunoSEQ multiplex PCR, and TCRdb holds only the in-frame ones, with some missing. Clone size and the V and J calls come from that table; the DNA yielded D and trimming. Here the sample spans 60,000 to 70,000 clones, about 91% being singletons. This receptor was obtained from a human donor in a cohort sampled during active COVID-19. The source material was peripheral blood.

The CDR3 DNA reads TGTGCCACCAGTGACCGTCGACTAGCGGGGAAAATCACAGATACGCAGTATTTT. Protein product: CATSDRRLAGKITDTQYF. The chain combines TRBV24-1 with TRBJ2-3, with TRBD2 matching over 11 bases. This CDR3 spans 18 amino acids. After removal of 4 bases from V and 2 bases from J, the junction contained 10 bases not matched to a gene. In germline, CDR1 is KGHDR, CDR2 SFDVKD.